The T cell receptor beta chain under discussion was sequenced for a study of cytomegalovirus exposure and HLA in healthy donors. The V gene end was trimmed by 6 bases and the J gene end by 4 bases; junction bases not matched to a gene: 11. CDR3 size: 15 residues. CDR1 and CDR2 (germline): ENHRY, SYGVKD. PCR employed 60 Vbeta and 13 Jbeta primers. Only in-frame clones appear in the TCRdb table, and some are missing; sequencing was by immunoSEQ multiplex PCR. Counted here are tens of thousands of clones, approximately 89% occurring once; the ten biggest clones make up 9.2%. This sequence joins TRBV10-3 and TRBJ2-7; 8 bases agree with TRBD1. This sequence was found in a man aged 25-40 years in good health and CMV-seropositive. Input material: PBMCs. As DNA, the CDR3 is TGTGCCATCAGGGGACAGGAACTATTAGGGTACGAGCAGTACTTC. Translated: CAIRGQELLGYEQYF.